Listed here are 20 T cell receptor beta chains from one sample, sequenced in a study of early T cells in non-severe SARS-CoV-2 infection. A single record per CDR3 protein comes from TCRdb applying MiXCR to the 5' RACE reads. The sample contains tens of thousands of distinct CDR3 sequences, 6.8% of which appear only once. The material sequenced was whole blood, taken at baseline. The origin of the receptors is an adult who was a healthcare worker with PCR-confirmed SARS-CoV-2 infection or an uninfected control (not recorded which).

This clonotype was observed many times. This chain uses TRBV15 with TRBJ2-3; perhaps TRBD2 as D (5 bases). CDR1 and CDR2 from the germline V gene are LNHNV and YYDKDF (reference sequence). V lost 3 bases, J lost 1 base, and 8 bases lay in between. This CDR3 region has 14 residues. The CDR3 bases are TGTGCCACCAGCAGCCTCGGGGGCACAGATACGCAGTATTTT. This translates into CATSSLGGTDTQYF. Drawing the rest from reference TRBV15 and TRBJ2-3, the complete variable domain is DAMVIQNPRYQVTQFGKPVTLSCSQTLNHNVMYWYQQKSSQAPKLLFHYYDKDFNNEADTPDNFQSRRPNTSFCFLDIRSPGLGDTAMYLCATSSLGGTDTQYFGPGTRLTVL.

The sample holds many counts of this clonotype. The chain carries TRBV10-3 and TRBJ2-2; the match to TRBD1 covers 10 bases. The CDR3 is 20 residues long. Germline V gene data show CDR1 as ENHRY and CDR2 as SYGVKD. Trimming took 2 bases from V and 1 from J; bases not matched to a gene: 13. As DNA, the CDR3 is TGTGCCATCAGTGAGGCGGACCGGACAGGGGGAACGATGAACACCGGGGAGCTGTTTTTT. Protein sequence: CAISEADRTGGTMNTGELFF.

This clonotype was seen ten or more times. The rearrangement joins TRBV19 to TRBJ1-5, with D uncertain. The length of the CDR3 is 16 residues. In germline, CDR1 is LNHDA, CDR2 SQIVND (reference sequence). Trimming removed 7 bases at V and 4 bases at J, with 20 bases between. DNA for the CDR3: TGTGCCAGTAAGATCTTGGAGAAGGGTAGTAATCAGCCCCAGCATTTT. Translation gives CASKILEKGSNQPQHF.

This clonotype was detected ten times or more. The chain carries TRBV12-3 or TRBV12-4 and TRBJ1-1; 7 bases are a match to TRBD1. The CDR3 has 15 amino acids. The J segment lost 5 bases and the V segment lost 7 bases, leaving 13 bases of the junction unmatched. DNA for the CDR3: TGTGCCAGCACCCGGCGGGAGGGGGCGAAGACTGAAGCTTTCTTT. Amino acids: CASTRREGAKTEAFF.

This clonotype has at least ten counts. The chain combines TRBV30 with TRBJ2-5; D might be TRBD1 or TRBD2, each matching 5 bases. The germline V and J ends were trimmed by 6 bases and 1 base, with 12 bases remaining between them. Germline V gives CDR1 GTSNPN, CDR2 SVGIG (reference sequence). CDR3 length: 13 residues. The CDR3 nucleotides are TGTGCCTGCACCGGGGCAGGCCAAGAGACCCAGTACTTC. Its protein product is CACTGAGQETQYF.

J is TRBJ1-6 and V is TRBV28, with D unresolved. CDR1 is MDHEN, CDR2 SYDVKM, per germline. The V gene lost 5 bases and the J gene lost 14 bases, with 16 bases spanning the gap. The CDR3 loop spans 13 amino acids. The CDR3 loop is CASSPDMGSTLHF. In nucleotides, the CDR3 is TGTGCCAGCAGTCCCGACATGGGTTCGACCCTCCACTTT.

This clonotype was seen many times. The chain couples TRBV30 to TRBJ2-1; D gene ambiguous. The V end was cut by 0 bases, the J end by 7 bases, with 4 bases between. In germline, CDR1 is GTSNPN, CDR2 SVGIG (reference sequence). The CDR3 runs 11 residues. This CDR3 is CAWSVQNEQFF. In DNA form, the CDR3 reads TGTGCCTGGAGTGTACAAAATGAGCAGTTCTTC. Using reference TRBV30 and TRBJ2-1 for the parts outside the CDR3, the full variable domain is SQTIHQWPATLVQPVGSPLSLECTVEGTSNPNLYWYRQAAGRGLQLLFYSVGIGQISSEVPQNLSASRPQDRQFILSSKKLLLSDSGFYLCAWSVQNEQFFGPGTRLTVL.

This clonotype is classed as medium-sized (0.01 to 0.1%). The V call is TRBV30, the J call TRBJ1-2; weak D call: TRBD1 (5 bases). The V end lost 0 bases, the J end lost 3 bases, and 8 bases lay between the germline ends. There are 13 residues in the CDR3. Germline CDR1 reads GTSNPN; CDR2 reads SVGIG (reference sequence). The CDR3 sequence is CAWSVGVDYGYTF. The CDR3 nucleotides read TGTGCCTGGAGTGTAGGGGTCGACTATGGCTACACCTTC. The full variable domain, with the rest looked up from reference TRBV30 and TRBJ1-2, is SQTIHQWPATLVQPVGSPLSLECTVEGTSNPNLYWYRQAAGRGLQLLFYSVGIGQISSEVPQNLSASRPQDRQFILSSKKLLLSDSGFYLCAWSVGVDYGYTFGSGTRLTVV.

This clonotype was recorded a few times. The chain recombines TRBV18 with TRBJ1-1; D gene uncertain. The CDR3 totals 12 residues. Trimming took 4 bases from V and 1 from J, leaving 4 bases between them. Germline V lookup: CDR1 KGHSH, CDR2 LQKENI. For the CDR3, the DNA is TGTGCCAGCTCACGGCAGAACACTGAAGCTTTCTTT. This gives the protein CASSRQNTEAFF.

In this sample, this clonotype turned up once. The chain recombines TRBV7-2 with TRBJ2-5; unclear D gene. CDR3 length: 12 amino acids. The ends were cut back, 3 bases at V and 4 bases at J, with 6 bases in the middle. The germline CDR1 and CDR2 sequences are SGHTA and FQGNSA. Written as DNA, the CDR3 is TGTGCCAGCAGCTTTCGTGGAGAGACCCAGTACTTC. It specifies CASSFRGETQYF. Filled out from reference TRBV7-2 and TRBJ2-5, the complete variable domain reads GAGVSQSPSNKVTEKGKDVELRCDPISGHTALYWYRQSLGQGLEFLIYFQGNSAPDKSGLPSDRFSAERTGGSVSTLTIQRTQQEDSAVYLCASSFRGETQYFGPGTRLLVL.

This clonotype came up many times. This chain links TRBV7-2 with TRBJ1-2, with TRBD1 as a possible D gene (6 bases). Trimming took off 5 bases at V and 4 bases at J, with 17 bases between the two ends. CDR3 length equals 15 residues. Germline V gene sequence: CDR1 SGHTA, CDR2 FQGNSA. CDR3 bases: TGTGCCAGCAGCCCCCGGGGGGGGGCGGCCTATGGCTACACCTTC. Amino acid sequence: CASSPRGGAAYGYTF.

In its sample, this clonotype ranks as medium-sized. The rearrangement joins TRBV6-2 or TRBV6-3 to TRBJ2-7, with D unresolved. This CDR3 has 16 residues. Germline loops: CDR1 MNHEY, CDR2 SVGEGT. The ends were cut back, 2 bases at V and 5 bases at J, with 19 bases in the middle. The CDR3 sequence is CASSYPPTRSHHEQYF. CDR3 coding DNA: TGTGCCAGCAGTTACCCCCCAACCCGGAGCCACCACGAGCAGTACTTC.

This clonotype came up many times. The chain joins TRBV10-1 to TRBJ1-5; possible D gene TRBD1, 6 bases. V dropped 2 bases and J dropped 7 bases, with 9 bases sitting between them. The germline V gene has CDR1 WNHNN and CDR2 SYGVQD (reference sequence). The CDR3 is 13 residues long. Here the CDR3 reads CASSERGSQPQHF. The CDR3 nucleotides are TGCGCCAGCAGTGAGAGGGGGAGCCAGCCCCAGCATTTT.

Only a few counts were recorded for this clonotype. This sequence joins TRBV5-1 and TRBJ2-1; no definite D call. Germline assignment: CDR1 SGHRS and CDR2 YFSETQ. The CDR3 contains 16 residues. Trimming removed 0 bases at V and 2 bases at J, with 12 bases between. The CDR3 reads CASSLGVGRAYNEQFF. The CDR3 nucleotides read TGCGCCAGCAGCTTGGGGGTAGGCAGAGCCTACAATGAGCAGTTCTTC.

This clonotype was picked up a small number of times. This sequence joins TRBV9 and TRBJ1-4, with unresolved D. Germline CDR1 is SGDLS and CDR2 is YYNGEE. Trimming removed 4 bases at V and 6 bases at J, with 19 bases between. This CDR3 is built from 16 residues. This CDR3 reads CASSPSTGKSYEKLFF. In DNA form, the CDR3 reads TGTGCCAGCAGCCCAAGTACGGGGAAGTCGTATGAAAAACTGTTTTTT.

Many counts were recorded for this clonotype. The chain employs TRBV20-1 and TRBJ2-1; TRBD1 matches at 9 bases. Germline CDR1 reads DFQATT; CDR2 reads SNEGSKA (reference sequence). The CDR3 is 15 residues long. Trimming took 7 bases from V and 4 from J; bases not matched to a gene: 11. The CDR3 loop reads CSVSPRDRDYNEQFF. The CDR3 region has the DNA TGCAGTGTCTCCCCCCGGGACAGGGATTACAATGAGCAGTTCTTC.

This clonotype was detected many times. The rearrangement links TRBV18 to TRBJ2-7, with a possible D match to TRBD2 (6 bases). Germline CDR1 KGHSH, CDR2 LQKENI. The CDR3 runs 12 residues. V was cut by 11 bases and J by 2 bases, with 13 bases left in between. The CDR3 is CASGRSPYEQYF. Here the CDR3 DNA reads TGTGCCTCCGGGAGATCTCCCTACGAGCAGTACTTC.

This clonotype has just a few counts. V gene TRBV20-1 combines with J gene TRBJ2-7, with a weak D call TRBD1 (5 bases). The CDR3 consists of 11 residues. The germline V gene encodes CDR1 DFQATT and CDR2 SNEGSKA (reference sequence). V lost 4 bases, J lost 2 bases, and 6 bases lay in between. Here the CDR3 DNA reads TGCAGTGCTATAGGGGCCTACGAGCAGTACTTC. This gives the protein CSAIGAYEQYF.

This clonotype appeared a few times. This chain joins TRBV20-1 and TRBJ2-2; no definite D call. This CDR3 is built from 13 residues. V lost 3 bases and J lost 5, with 10 bases in between. Germline CDR1 and CDR2: DFQATT and SNEGSKA (reference sequence). CDR3 in amino acids: CSARTAATGELFF. CDR3 in DNA: TGCAGTGCTAGGACGGCGGCGACCGGGGAGCTGTTTTTT.

CDR3 nucleotides: TGCAGCGTTGGTCTAGCGGCTGAGACCCAGTACTTC. Amino acids: CSVGLAAETQYF. The chain recombines TRBV29-1 with TRBJ2-5; 7 nucleotides match TRBD2. The V segment lost 4 bases and the J segment 5 bases; nucleotides outside the gene matches: 4. Germline V lookup: CDR1 SQVTM, CDR2 ANQGSEA. The CDR3 covers 12 residues.